This passage covers 24 T cell receptor beta chains from one sample sequenced in a study of response to subunit inactivated influenza vaccine (dated by TCRdb to between 2018 and 2020). The library was built by means of RT-PCR. For sequencing, an Illumina HiSeq 2500 was employed. TCRdb handled the public reads itself, with Q25 trimming in fastp and clone calling in MiXCR, and kept productive beta chains. For every CDR3 protein sequence, its rows merge into one entry that carries the most common genes and DNA. The sample table contains about 500,000 distinct CDR3 sequences; only one count was recorded for about 15% of them. Of the sample, 3% is held by the ten largest clones. The material was CD4+ T cells sorted from PBMCs, obtained roughly 24 months after vaccination. Receptors were obtained from a man in his fifties or sixties who received an inactivated influenza vaccine. Donor details come from another sample of the same person, matched by shared clones.

CDR3 DNA: TGTGCCAGCAGGACAGGGGCAATTGGAAACACCATATATTTT. It is translated as CASRTGAIGNTIYF. V usage is TRBV12-3 or TRBV12-4 and J usage is TRBJ1-3, with 8 bases fitting TRBD1. Germline trimming cut 6 bases from V and 3 bases from J; bases unmatched to any gene: 4. The CDR3 is made up of 14 amino acids.

This clonotype was recorded many times. This chain connects TRBV9 to TRBJ1-1; TRBD1 matches 7 bases. Germline loops: CDR1 SGDLS, CDR2 YYNGEE. This CDR3 has 14 residues. Trimming removed 3 bases from V and 8 bases from J; junction bases left unmatched: 10. The CDR3, as DNA: TGTGCCAGCAGCGAAACCGGGGGAGGGGGCGAAGCTTTCTTT. This sequence encodes CASSETGGGGEAFF.

This clonotype was counted a single time. This chain joins TRBV7-2 and TRBJ2-1; D may be TRBD1 (7 bases). V was shortened by 6 bases and J by 1 base, with 13 bases between the two germline ends. The CDR3 is 15 amino acids. Germline CDR1 is SGHTA and CDR2 is FQGNSA. The CDR3 coding sequence is TGTGCCAGCAGACAGGGGCGGGATTCCTACAATGAGCAGTTCTTC. Its translation: CASRQGRDSYNEQFF.

The CDR3 reads CASSRDSGTSSSYNEQFF. The CDR3 nucleotides are TGTGCCAGCAGCCGCGATAGCGGGACCTCTAGCTCCTACAATGAGCAGTTCTTC. V and J are TRBV7-8 and TRBJ2-1; TRBD2 agrees at 8 bases. The germline gives CDR1 SGHVS, CDR2 FQNEAQ. V lost 5 bases and J lost 0; bases outside the gene matches: 12. CDR3 length: 18 amino acids.

The V call is TRBV29-1, the J call TRBJ1-1, with no clear D. Deletions cut 6 bases from V and 6 bases from J, with 14 bases between. The length of the CDR3 is 12 residues. The germline V gene encodes CDR1 SQVTM and CDR2 ANQGSEA. In nucleotides, the CDR3 is TGCAGCGTGATAGAAGCGGCGTCTGAAGCTTTCTTT. Amino acid sequence: CSVIEAASEAFF.

A few counts support this clonotype. This chain uses TRBV5-1 with TRBJ1-1; weak D call: TRBD1 (5 bases). This CDR3 is built from 15 residues. Germline CDR1 and CDR2: SGHRS and YFSETQ. V lost 4 bases to trimming and J lost 1 base, with 14 bases between them. CDR3 amino acids: CASSPSGQWNTEAFF. The CDR3, as DNA: TGCGCCAGCAGCCCCTCGGGGCAGTGGAACACTGAAGCTTTCTTT.

The chain has TRBV2 and TRBJ2-2; D might be TRBD1 (6 bases). CDR3 length: 15 amino acids. The V gene lost 3 bases and the J gene lost 0 bases, with 8 bases spanning the gap. Germline assignment: CDR1 SNHLY and CDR2 FYNNEI. The CDR3 region has the DNA TGTGCCAGCAGTGAGCAGGGGACGAACACCGGGGAGCTGTTTTTT. It encodes CASSEQGTNTGELFF.

The chain is built from TRBV5-1 and TRBJ2-7; weak D call: TRBD1 (6 bases). Germline-derived CDR1 and CDR2 are SGHRS and YFSETQ. This CDR3 has 15 amino acids. Trimming cost V 5 bases and J 2 bases, with 17 bases left between them. CDR3 residues: CASSAEDSPPYEQYF. In DNA, the CDR3 is TGCGCCAGCAGTGCCGAGGACAGTCCTCCCTACGAGCAGTACTTC. Based on the CDR3 plus reference TRBV5-1 and TRBJ2-7, the full variable domain is KAGVTQTPRYLIKTRGQQVTLSCSPISGHRSVSWYQQTPGQGLQFLFEYFSETQRNKGNFPGRFSGRQFSNSRSEMNVSTLELGDSALYLCASSAEDSPPYEQYFGPGTRLTVT.

V usage is TRBV12-3 or TRBV12-4 and J usage is TRBJ2-2, with unresolved D. Deletions cut 5 bases from V and 6 bases from J, with 13 bases between. This CDR3 is built from 14 residues. CDR3 loop: CASSLKGLPGELFF. The DNA for the CDR3 is TGTGCCAGCAGTCTAAAAGGATTACCCGGGGAGCTGTTTTTT.

This clonotype occurred a few times. V usage is TRBV27 and J usage is TRBJ1-1; D is perhaps TRBD1 (5 bases). V was shortened by 3 bases and J by 4 bases, with 15 bases between the two germline ends. The germline CDR1 and CDR2 sequences are MNHEY and SMNVEV (reference sequence). This CDR3 is built from 15 residues. CDR3 amino acids: CASSFGGGGSTEAFF. DNA of the CDR3: TGTGCCAGCAGTTTCGGTGGGGGAGGGAGCACTGAAGCTTTCTTT.

Comment on this clonotype: Germline is not matched at one junction end, which may reflect a read error. The V call is TRBV4-3, the J call TRBJ2-5; D is undetermined. This CDR3 comprises 15 residues. Germline V CDR1 and CDR2: LGHNA, YSLEER. CDR3 region: CASSQGYGRVETQHF. The DNA for the CDR3 is TGCGCCAGCAGCCAAGGGTACGGAAGGGTAGAGACCCAGCACTTC.

This clonotype has a handful of counts. This rearrangement joins TRBV24-1 to TRBJ2-3; D remains ambiguous. The CDR3 runs 16 residues. V shed 1 base and J shed 2 bases, with 12 bases lying between them. Germline V gene data show CDR1 as KGHDR and CDR2 as SFDVKD. The CDR3 loop reads CATSDFYSPTTDTQYF. The CDR3 nucleotides are TGTGCCACCAGTGATTTTTACTCACCTACCACAGATACGCAGTATTTT.

This clonotype was observed a handful of times. The chain is built from TRBV7-8 and TRBJ2-1, with 8 bases aligning to TRBD1. The CDR3 is made up of 16 amino acids. Germline V CDR1 and CDR2: SGHVS, FQNEAQ. The J segment lost 3 bases and the V segment lost 5 bases, leaving 9 bases of the junction unmatched. Here the CDR3 DNA reads TGTGCCAGCAGCCCGACAGGGGCGAATTACTACAATGAGCAGTTCTTC. Translating gives CASSPTGANYYNEQFF.

This clonotype was counted between two and nine times. This chain uses TRBV29-1 with TRBJ1-2; possible D gene TRBD1, 5 bases. The V and J ends lost 3 bases and 8 bases respectively, with 10 bases between them. Germline values: CDR1 SQVTM, CDR2 ANQGSEA. CDR3 length equals 11 residues. The CDR3 region is CSVERGVGYTF. DNA of the CDR3: TGCAGCGTTGAGAGAGGGGTGGGCTACACCTTC.

The chain uses TRBV5-5 and TRBJ2-2; 8 nucleotides match TRBD1. CDR3 size: 15 residues. The germline gives CDR1 SGHKS, CDR2 YYEKEE (reference sequence). V was clipped by 4 bases and J by 6 bases; unmatched bases: 8. The CDR3 coding sequence is TGTGCCAGCAGCGCGGGACAGGAGGGAGCCGGGGAGCTGTTTTTT. Protein: CASSAGQEGAGELFF. The full variable domain, its missing parts supplied by reference TRBV5-5 and TRBJ2-2, is DAGVTQSPTHLIKTRGQQVTLRCSPISGHKSVSWYQQVLGQGPQFIFQYYEKEERGRGNFPDRFSARQFPNYSSELNVNALLLGDSALYLCASSAGQEGAGELFFGEGSRLTVL.

There are a few counts of this clonotype. The rearrangement links TRBV9 to TRBJ2-1, with D perhaps matching TRBD2 (5 bases). The CDR3 is made up of 15 amino acids. Trimming cost V 0 bases and J 2 bases, with 9 bases left between them. Germline-derived CDR1 and CDR2 are SGDLS and YYNGEE. The chain's CDR3 is CASSVGGNPYNEQFF. CDR3 DNA sequence: TGTGCCAGCAGCGTAGGAGGGAACCCCTACAATGAGCAGTTCTTC. Full variable domain (outside the CDR3, taken from reference TRBV9 and TRBJ2-1): DSGVTQTPKHLITATGQRVTLRCSPRSGDLSVYWYQQSLDQGLQFLIQYYNGEERAKGNILERFSAQQFPDLHSELNLSSLELGDSALYFCASSVGGNPYNEQFFGPGTRLTVL.

The chain joins TRBV10-3 to TRBJ2-3; 7 bases line up with TRBD1. CDR3 length: 14 residues. V dropped 11 bases and J dropped 4; count of bases not matched to a gene: 12. In germline, CDR1 is ENHRY, CDR2 SYGVKD. The CDR3 bases are TGTGCCGTGGGGGACAGTCGGCGGCCAGATACGCAGTATTTT. Amino acids: CAVGDSRRPDTQYF.

Only a few counts were recorded for this clonotype. A read error may account for a junction end that differs from germline. The rearrangement uses TRBV6-1 and TRBJ2-7, with 13 bases that match TRBD2. This CDR3 is built from 18 residues. CDR1 is MNHNS, CDR2 SASEGT, per germline. The CDR3 is CASSPSRTSGRISHEQYF. The CDR3 coding sequence is TGTGCCAGCAGTCCCTCCAGGACTAGCGGGAGAATCTCCCACGAGCAGTACTTC.

The table lists this clonotype with a few counts. The chain carries TRBV20-1 and TRBJ2-4; 12 bases fit TRBD2. Germline V gives CDR1 DFQATT, CDR2 SNEGSKA (reference sequence). V was clipped by 7 bases and J by 6 bases; unmatched bases: 13. The CDR3 covers 16 residues. The CDR3 spells CSVSLWTSGTGNIQYF. As DNA, the CDR3 is TGCAGTGTTTCTCTATGGACTAGCGGGACCGGAAACATTCAGTACTTC.

The sample holds a few counts of this clonotype. The chain couples TRBV12-3 or TRBV12-4 to TRBJ1-1; 7 nucleotides agree with TRBD1. The CDR3 is 14 residues long. V was pared by 4 bases and J by 4 bases, with 6 bases of the junction left unmatched. This CDR3 is CASSSGQRATEAFF. The DNA for the CDR3 is TGTGCCAGCAGTTCGGGACAGCGAGCCACTGAAGCTTTCTTT.

The CDR3 reads CASGVNSNQPQHF. The CDR3, as DNA: TGTGCCAGCGGGGTGAACAGCAATCAGCCCCAGCATTTT. The chain carries TRBV6-1 and TRBJ1-5, with D uncertain. This CDR3 comprises 13 residues. Germline V gene data show CDR1 as MNHNS and CDR2 as SASEGT. V lost 8 bases to trimming and J lost 1 base, with 9 bases between them.

This clonotype was observed a handful of times. The chain is built from TRBV12-3 or TRBV12-4 and TRBJ2-5; TRBD1 might be the D (5 bases). Trimming took off 5 bases at V and 1 base at J, with 14 bases between the two ends. The CDR3 runs 15 residues. In DNA form, the CDR3 reads TGTGCCAGCAGTAAGGCCGACAGCGTCCAAGAGACCCAGTACTTC. It specifies CASSKADSVQETQYF.

This clonotype was counted at least ten times. V gene TRBV28 combines with J gene TRBJ2-7, with D perhaps TRBD1 (6 bases). The CDR3 length is 12 residues. CDR1 and CDR2 (germline): MDHEN, SYDVKM. V was pared by 5 bases and J by 6 bases, with 11 bases between. The chain's CDR3 is CASSGGISEQYF. Written as DNA, the CDR3 is TGTGCCAGCAGTGGGGGCATTTCCGAGCAGTACTTC.

This clonotype was seen only a few times. This chain connects TRBV29-1 to TRBJ1-5; D is perhaps TRBD1 (5 bases). CDR3 size: 14 residues. From germline, CDR1 is SQVTM and CDR2 ANQGSEA. Between the trimmed V and J ends, which lost 4 bases and 1 base, there was a span of 11 bases. The CDR3 here is CSVGQGRSNQPQHF. The CDR3 DNA follows: TGCAGCGTTGGGCAGGGAAGGAGCAATCAGCCCCAGCATTTT.